Sequencing of this TCR beta chain was carried out in a study of CD8+ T cells in alopecia areata (dated by TCRdb to the late 2010s). The study in broad terms: Treated patients were enrolled in an open-label pilot trial of oral tofacitinib at 5 to 10 mg twice daily for moderate-to-severe alopecia areata. Patients stayed on tofacitinib for 6 to 18 months and then had 6 months of follow-up off drug so that delayed response and recurrence could be assessed. In treated patients, disease severity was measured using the SALT score, which gives the percentage of scalp surface area affected. The study used high-throughput TCRbeta sequencing to examine T cell clonal expansion in alopecia areata, in both the C3H/HeJ mouse model and human patients. In humans, TCRbeta sequencing was performed on scalp tissue and on sorted CD4+ and CD8+ peripheral blood T cells from healthy controls and from patients with patchy or totalis/universalis alopecia areata. Biopsies were taken from tofacitinib-treated patients at baseline and again at 4 and 24 weeks into treatment, and several of those patients also had a later scalp biopsy. Scalp clonality was compared across normal scalp (n=4), patchy alopecia areata scalp (n=8), and alopecia totalis/universalis scalp (n=8). RNA was obtained with the PAXgene miRNA kit for fixed scalp, the miRNeasy kit for PBMCs, and the RNeasy kit for mouse skin. TCRbeta CDR3 regions were amplified by immunoSEQ multiplex PCR with 35 Vbeta forward and 13 Jbeta reverse primers.

This clone has only one observation. Its cognate antigen has yet to be identified. Base quality data are lacking; no much larger clone is found one base away. Trimming at the junction amounts to 5 bases on V and 6 bases on J, and the germline ends lie 16 bases apart. The CDR3 runs 15 residues from the cysteine to the phenylalanine. Only the CDR3 part of the read is kept: 45 bases, read in frame from the first base. Taken from the germline V gene (reference sequence), the CDR1 and CDR2 loops are SEHNR and FQNEAQ. Library preparation used the immunoSEQ multiplex PCR assay. To provide template for TCR sequencing, every sample had RNA extracted and reverse transcribed into cDNA. First-strand cDNA was synthesized using SuperScript III with a 2:1 mix of oligo-dT and random hexamers. Amplification bias was assessed with a synthetic immune receptor repertoire, and residual bias was removed computationally. The source study handled its data this way. Raw reads were preprocessed to remove errors, and CDR3 was defined according to IMGT conventions as the region from the conserved cysteine to phenylalanine. To get clonality, Shannon entropy was normalized by log2 of the number of productive unique TCRs and the result was subtracted from 1. Scalp TCRbeta sequences were cross-referenced with sorted blood CD4 and CD8 repertoires so that the CD4 or CD8 identity of scalp clones could be inferred. In its TCRdb copy, this immuneACCESS table keeps in-frame sequences only and misses some clones. Where compared with another copy, unresolved V genes explain less than half of these, and the others have no known cause. The V and J calls and clone size are taken from that table; D and trimming were inferred from the DNA. Recorded for this sample are 150,000 to 200,000 clones; roughly 62% of them occurred a single time. Together, the top ten hold around 13% of the sample.

Summary of the overall study and its limitations: Because the treated cohort was small and had just a single nonresponder, larger studies are needed to establish links between baseline CD8+ expansion and response. Resident alphabeta T cells in normal human skin are also sequenced, complicating scalp TCR repertoire analysis, unlike mouse skin dominated by gammadelta T cells. Shared TCR sequences between patients were less evident than in mice, which may be partly attributable to HLA diversity in the patient population. With tofacitinib, both scalp clonality and the number of expanded CD8+ clones among the top 100 scalp clones went down significantly. Compared with normal scalp, lesional scalp, particularly in alopecia totalis/universalis, had higher clonality and more expanded CD8+ clones, which suggests antigenic drive. Many expanded lesional clones persisted in scalp and blood during tofacitinib treatment, which may partly explain relapse after stopping treatment.

The time point tag for this specimen amounts to: 24 weeks on oral tofacitinib. Taken with the paper, the label for treatment or condition translates to: oral pan-JAK inhibitor, 5-10 mg twice daily. From alopecia areata patients, peripheral blood was collected along with lesional scalp punch biopsies. PBMCs were isolated by density centrifugation and stained for CD3, CD4 and CD8, after which CD4+ and CD8+ T cells were sorted on a FACSAria. The clonotype comes from a human donor with alopecia areata. The chain uses TRBV7-9 and TRBJ1-4; 6 matching bases give a weak D call of TRBD1. Sequencing was performed on CD8+ T cells sorted from blood, taken at week 24, from a patient treated with tofacitinib. The DNA sequence is as follows: TGTGCCAGCAGCCCAAGTACAGGGTTGGATGAAAAACTGTTTTTT. Translated, it reads CASSPSTGLDEKLFF.